This section outlines one T cell receptor beta chain sequence together with its context. What it binds is unknown. The data were obtained in a study of cytomegalovirus exposure and HLA in healthy donors. Participants comprised healthy donors of bone marrow. The V gene's germline CDR1 is SGHVS and CDR2 FNYEAQ. The CDR3 runs 17 residues. Germline trimming cut 1 base from V and 0 bases from J; bases unmatched to any gene: 4. Study-level findings and limits: According to the study, 160 or so TCR beta chains were cytomegalovirus-associated. In an earlier analysis, in 540 or so donors, most V segments appeared productive either ~87% or ~30% of the time.

Amplification used 60 Vbeta primers and 13 Jbeta primers. Data came from immunoSEQ multiplex PCR; TCRdb stores just in-frame clones and leaves some out. Of about 95,000 clones listed, under 90% were seen once; the top ten hold approximately 4.2%. This receptor was taken from a woman aged 70-85 years in good health and CMV-seropositive. This chain connects TRBV7-6 to TRBJ2-7, with TRBD2 matching over 12 bases. Sequencing input: PBMCs. For the CDR3, the DNA is TGTGCCAGCAGCTTAGGACTAGCGGGGGAAATCTCCTACGAGCAGTACTTC. Translation: CASSLGLAGEISYEQYF.